This T cell receptor (beta chain) was observed in a study of cytomegalovirus exposure and HLA in healthy donors (dated by TCRdb to the late 2010s). The study in broad terms: A later analysis indicated that the 120 or so validation repertoires were generated on the platform also employed for the 600 to 750 repertoires of the first cohort. High-throughput TCR immunosequencing, statistical association of individual TCRs with disease status, and machine learning were combined to predict cytomegalovirus infection status. The study was designed to test whether signatures of past pathogen exposure could be identified by cataloging public T cell receptors. Besides the first cohort of 500 to 700 subjects, a separate validation cohort made up of 90 to 150 different subjects was used.

CDR1 is given as SSHAT and CDR2 as FNYEAQ, both from the germline V gene (reference sequence). The CDR3 contains 15 residues, cysteine and phenylalanine counted. The retained sequence is limited to the CDR3, 45 bases, with the frame set at the first base. The library was made by the immunoSEQ multiplex PCR assay. The study's processing was this. To diagnose cytomegalovirus status from the catalog of TCR beta chain sequences, a statistical classification framework was built. Here the immuneACCESS table is served through TCRdb, limited to in-frame sequences with V and J called. Missing clones are a known gap in these copies; in checked studies unresolved V genes cover under half, and the rest lacks a known reason. From that table come the V and J calls and clone size; the DNA was used to work out D and trimming. The sample table lists 160,000 or so clones, roughly 91% of them with a count of one. The ten most abundant clones make up 2.5% to 3% of the sample.

The paper as a whole reports these results and caveats: Subsequent analysis determined that TCRs grouped into clusters in the first cohort also showed a tendency toward co-occurrence across the roughly 130 validation repertoires, and approximately 94% of cluster scores exceeded 0. In vitro tests confirmed that a few of the cytomegalovirus-associated TCR beta chains recognize cytomegalovirus antigens. The validation cohort had no HLA typing available for a later analysis, so co-occurrence within that cohort was assessed over all 120 or so repertoires. The study listed 150 to 200 TCR beta chains as associated with cytomegalovirus. It was suggested by the authors that the approach could potentially be generalized to other disease states and immunological phenotypes. While some public TCRs were present in many individuals, most TCR sequences turned up only very rarely across donors. Cytomegalovirus status was reported to be diagnosed by the classifier with high specificity and sensitivity in both the original and validation cohorts.

This clone occurred once. What antigen it recognizes has not been identified. The germline gene is not matched at one end of the junction; a read error may be the cause. Separate from the approximately 700-subject first cohort, the validation cohort of roughly 130 subjects was the group to which the donors belonged. Sequencing was carried out using PBMCs. The receptor chain draws on TRBV7-7 and TRBJ2-5; the D gene is perhaps TRBD1, from 7 matching bases. The sequence was collected from a man younger than 35 in good health and CMV-seronegative. The DNA is as follows: TGTGCTAGCAGCTTAGGGACCCAGGGGGGAGAGACCCAGTACTTC. This yields the protein CASSLGTQGGETQYF.